One and the same sample provided the 32 T cell receptor beta chains below, sequenced in a study of brain T cells in children with intractable seizures. Only in-frame clones appear in the TCRdb table, and some are missing; sequencing was by immunoSEQ multiplex PCR. The sample shows approximately 7,800 clones, around 69% of them seen only once. Sequencing was limited to surgery cases with top T cell transcript signatures in brain tissue. This specimen was resected brain tissue, taken at surgery. The receptors were gathered from a boy less than two years old with tuberous sclerosis and intractable seizures.

The chain is built from TRBV5-1 and TRBJ1-1, with unresolved D. The CDR3 length is 12 residues. The V end was cut by 0 bases, the J end by 3 bases, with 3 bases between. The germline CDR1 and CDR2 sequences are SGHRS and YFSETQ. In nucleotides, the CDR3 is TGCGCCAGCAGCTTGGGGGACACTGAAGCTTTCTTT. Translated: CASSLGDTEAFF.

The chain joins TRBV6-5 to TRBJ2-6, with 7 bases identical to TRBD1. This CDR3 region has 15 residues. Per germline, CDR1 MNHEY and CDR2 SVGAGI. Losses at the gene ends were 7 bases for V and 4 bases for J; bases not matched to a gene: 7. DNA for the CDR3: TGTGCCAGCATAGCTACAGGGGTGGGGGCCAACGTCCTGACTTTC. This sequence encodes CASIATGVGANVLTF.

This clone was observed once. This chain uses TRBV9 with TRBJ1-6, with D tentatively TRBD1 (6 bases). The CDR3 length is 13 residues. V was pared by 4 bases and J by 8 bases, with 10 bases between. Germline loops: CDR1 SGDLS, CDR2 YYNGEE. CDR3 sequence: CASSLHRDSPLHF. CDR3 in DNA: TGTGCCAGCAGCCTCCACAGGGATTCACCCCTCCACTTT.

This clone was found a few times. CDR3 DNA sequence: TGTGCCAGCAGTGACTCGTACTTGGGCGAAGCTTTCTTT. It is translated as CASSDSYLGEAFF. The rearrangement uses TRBV6-4 and TRBJ1-1; the D is unclear. The V end was cut by 0 bases, the J end by 8 bases, with 10 bases between. Germline CDR1 reads MRHNA; CDR2 reads SNTAGT. The CDR3 has 13 amino acids.

The chain couples TRBV29-1 to TRBJ1-2, with unresolved D. This CDR3 spans 12 amino acids. Germline V gene data show CDR1 as SQVTM and CDR2 as ANQGSEA. The DNA of the CDR3 is TGCAGGGATTCGAATTCAGACTATGGCTACACCTTC. This encodes CRDSNSDYGYTF.

The chain has TRBV27 and TRBJ1-2; 7 bases fit TRBD1. This CDR3 has 12 amino acids. Germline V gene sequence: CDR1 MNHEY, CDR2 SMNVEV (reference sequence). The J segment lost 5 bases and the V segment lost 5 bases, leaving 2 bases of the junction unmatched. CDR3 region: CASSIQGYGYTF. Written as DNA, the CDR3 is TGTGCCAGCAGTATACAGGGGTATGGCTACACCTTC.

CDR3 coding DNA: TGTGCCAGCAGCCAAATAATGGGGAGCTCCTACGAGCAGTACTTC. It translates to CASSQIMGSSYEQYF. This chain uses TRBV14 with TRBJ2-7; tentative D call: TRBD2 (5 bases). The CDR3 loop spans 15 amino acids. V was cut by 2 bases and J by 0 bases, with 11 bases left in between. Looked up from germline, CDR1 is SGHDN and CDR2 is FVKESK.

CDR3 in amino acids: CASSSDVNSPLHF. The CDR3 DNA follows: TGTGCCAGCAGCAGTGATGTGAATTCACCCCTCCACTTT. This chain joins TRBV7-3 and TRBJ1-6, with D uncertain. Germline V lookup: CDR1 SGHTA, CDR2 FQGTGA. This CDR3 comprises 13 residues. Trimming left V 5 bases short and J 7 bases short, with 9 bases between.

The CDR3 nucleotides read TGTGCCAGCAGTTTCCAGACTAGCGGGAGATCCGAGCAGTACTTC. Translating it yields CASSFQTSGRSEQYF. The chain combines TRBV6-6 with TRBJ2-7, with 12 bases fitting TRBD2. The germline CDR1 and CDR2 sequences are MNHNY and SVGAGI (reference sequence). The CDR3 extends over 15 amino acids. J gave up 6 bases and V 4 bases, and 7 bases lay outside the gene matches.

The V and J genes are TRBV4-1 and TRBJ2-1, with 8 positions matching TRBD1. The CDR3 loop spans 16 amino acids. V shed 0 bases, J shed 2 bases, and the junction held 3 bases outside the gene matches. The germline V gene encodes CDR1 MGHRA and CDR2 YSYEKL. DNA of the CDR3: TGCGCCAGCAGCCAAGACGCAGGGGGCGCCTACAATGAGCAGTTCTTC. This gives the protein CASSQDAGGAYNEQFF.

The chain joins TRBV5-5 to TRBJ1-5, with 9 bases that match TRBD1. The CDR3 is made up of 16 amino acids. Looked up from germline, CDR1 is SGHKS and CDR2 is YYEKEE (reference sequence). The J segment lost 1 base and the V segment lost 3 bases, leaving 5 bases of the junction unmatched. CDR3 in DNA: TGTGCCAGCAGCTCGGGACAGGGAATAAGCAATCAGCCCCAGCATTTT. It specifies CASSSGQGISNQPQHF.

The chain joins TRBV7-2 to TRBJ2-2; D ambiguous. This CDR3 has 14 residues. V was shortened by 1 base and J by 3 bases, with 6 bases between the two germline ends. CDR1 is SGHTA and CDR2 is FQGNSA in the germline V gene. The CDR3 coding sequence is TGTGCCAGCAGCTTAGTTGTCGACACCGGGGAGCTGTTTTTT. Its protein product is CASSLVVDTGELFF.

This clone turned up a few times. The genes are TRBV6-6 and TRBJ1-4, with 8 bases aligning to TRBD1. The germline V gene has CDR1 MNHNY and CDR2 SVGAGI (reference sequence). V was clipped by 10 bases and J by 12 bases; unmatched bases: 10. This CDR3 contains 12 residues. CDR3 protein: CAILLPGQELFF. The CDR3 region has the DNA TGTGCCATTCTCCTCCCGGGACAGGAACTGTTTTTT.

This chain joins TRBV7-2 and TRBJ1-2, with TRBD1 matching over 8 bases. CDR1 is SGHTA and CDR2 is FQGNSA in the germline V gene. The CDR3 contains 18 residues. The junction had 15 bases not matched to a gene; V was cut back by 1 base and J by 5 bases. CDR3 DNA: TGTGCCAGCAGCTTAGGAGGAGGAGGAGCAGGGGGCGGGTATGGCTACACCTTC. Translated, it gives CASSLGGGGAGGGYGYTF.

This sequence joins TRBV7-9 and TRBJ1-6; TRBD1 agrees at 11 bases. CDR1 and CDR2 (germline): SEHNR, FQNEAQ (reference sequence). This CDR3 is 16 amino acids long. The V and J ends lost 5 bases and 7 bases, in that order; junction bases with no gene match: 7. Here the CDR3 reads CASSPGQGAWNSPLHF. The DNA for the CDR3 is TGTGCCAGCAGCCCCGGACAGGGGGCTTGGAATTCACCCCTCCACTTT.

Remarks on this clone: Other DNA sequences within the sample encode an identical CDR3. V and J are TRBV6-6 and TRBJ1-2, with D unresolved. The CDR3 contains 11 residues. CDR1 is MNHNY, CDR2 SVGAGI, per germline (reference sequence). V lost 6 bases and J lost 6, with 8 bases in between. CDR3 sequence: CASREVDGYTF. The CDR3 DNA follows: TGTGCCAGCAGAGAGGTAGATGGCTACACCTTC.

This clone was seen more than once but under ten times. This rearrangement joins TRBV10-1 to TRBJ1-5; TRBD1 agrees at 11 bases. The V gene's germline CDR1 is WNHNN and CDR2 SYGVQD (reference sequence). CDR3 size: 16 residues. J gave up 6 bases and V 2 bases, and 6 bases lay outside the gene matches. CDR3: CASSEPRTGGFQPQHF. Here the CDR3 DNA reads TGCGCCAGCAGTGAGCCCCGGACAGGGGGCTTTCAGCCCCAGCATTTT.

V usage is TRBV2 and J usage is TRBJ1-1; possible D gene TRBD1, 5 bases. Germline V gene data show CDR1 as SNHLY and CDR2 as FYNNEI. V lost 6 bases to trimming and J lost 1 base, with 9 bases between them. The CDR3 extends over 13 amino acids. The CDR3 spells CASRSTGNTEAFF. As DNA, the CDR3 is TGTGCCAGCAGGTCCACAGGGAACACTGAAGCTTTCTTT.

With regard to this clone: This sample includes further DNA sequences coding for the same CDR3. J is TRBJ1-5 and V is TRBV7-8; unclear D gene. The CDR3 is made up of 15 amino acids. Germline CDR1 reads SGHVS; CDR2 reads FQNEAQ. The germline V and J ends were trimmed by 0 bases and 3 bases, with 9 bases remaining between them. The CDR3 loop reads CASSLAGNSNQPQHF. CDR3 nucleotides: TGTGCCAGCAGCTTAGCAGGGAATTCCAATCAGCCCCAGCATTTT.

The V gene is TRBV2, the J gene TRBJ2-3, with 9 bases fitting TRBD1. The trim removed 8 bases at V and 6 bases at J, leaving 12 bases unmatched. Germline lookup yields CDR1 SNHLY and CDR2 FYNNEI. This CDR3 is built from 15 residues. CDR3 sequence reads: CASSGIRDRDDTQYF. The CDR3 DNA is TGTGCCAGCTCCGGAATACGGGACAGGGACGATACGCAGTATTTT.

Comment on this clone: The sample contains more than one DNA sequence encoding this CDR3. V gene TRBV5-6 combines with J gene TRBJ2-1; no firm D call. The CDR3 runs 13 residues. The ends were cut back, 0 bases at V and 6 bases at J, with 7 bases in the middle. CDR1 is SGHDT and CDR2 is YYEEEE in the germline V gene. The CDR3 protein is CASSLGTLNEQFF. The DNA of the CDR3 is TGTGCCAGCAGCTTGGGTACCCTCAATGAGCAGTTCTTC.

The J gene is TRBJ1-2, the V gene TRBV6-6; TRBD1 is a possible D gene (6 bases). The CDR3 spans 11 residues. Per germline, CDR1 MNHNY and CDR2 SVGAGI (reference sequence). The V end lost 10 bases, the J end lost 6 bases, and 12 bases lay between the germline ends. For the CDR3, the DNA is TGTGCCATCAGGGGTTTAGATGGCTACACCTTC. The encoded protein is CAIRGLDGYTF.

This clone has only a few counts. The chain employs TRBV29-1 and TRBJ1-2; tentative D call: TRBD1 (5 bases). The CDR3 is made up of 12 amino acids. Trimming stripped 4 bases from V and 6 bases from J, with 12 bases between. Germline loops: CDR1 SQVTM, CDR2 ANQGSEA. This CDR3 reads CSVGKGLNGYTF. CDR3 in DNA: TGCAGCGTTGGAAAGGGGCTCAATGGCTACACCTTC.

This sequence joins TRBV29-1 and TRBJ2-3; D gene uncertain. V lost 4 bases and J lost 5, with 10 bases in between. CDR1 and CDR2 from the germline V gene are SQVTM and ANQGSEA. The length of the CDR3 is 12 residues. The CDR3 sequence is CSVAPQQDTQYF. For the CDR3, the DNA is TGCAGCGTTGCCCCACAACAAGATACGCAGTATTTT.

By sample fraction, this clone is medium-sized. The same CDR3 is also encoded by other DNA sequences in this sample. This chain connects TRBV6-6 to TRBJ1-5; no clear D gene. The germline V gene encodes CDR1 MNHNY and CDR2 SVGAGI (reference sequence). Trimming took 2 bases from V and 7 from J, leaving 0 bases between them. The CDR3 has 10 residues. The CDR3 protein is CASSYQPQHF. The CDR3 DNA is TGTGCCAGCAGTTACCAGCCCCAGCATTTT.

The chain links TRBV7-9 to TRBJ2-7, with 10 bases fitting TRBD1. The ends lost 7 bases at V and 4 bases at J; junction bases unmatched: 10. In germline, CDR1 is SEHNR, CDR2 FQNEAQ (reference sequence). CDR3 length: 15 amino acids. The CDR3 DNA is TGTGCCAGCACTCGGAATCGGACAGGGGGATACGAGCAGTACTTC. Its protein product is CASTRNRTGGYEQYF.

This clone was seen a few times. The chain recombines TRBV7-3 with TRBJ2-1; D is unresolved. V was pared by 5 bases and J by 8 bases, with 13 bases between. Germline V lookup: CDR1 SGHTA, CDR2 FQGTGA. The CDR3 has 13 amino acids. The CDR3 region has the DNA TGTGCCAGCAGCCCACTCCCCCGGGATGAGCAGTTCTTC. It encodes CASSPLPRDEQFF.

The chain recombines TRBV11-3 with TRBJ2-7; 10 bases map to TRBD2. J lost 1 base, V lost 0 bases, and 6 bases had no gene match. The CDR3 is 17 residues long. From germline, CDR1 is SGHNT and CDR2 YENEEA. This CDR3 reads CASSLERLAGVSYEQYF. DNA for the CDR3: TGTGCCAGCAGCTTAGAGCGGCTAGCGGGAGTATCCTACGAGCAGTACTTC.

This clone was seen more than once but under ten times. The rearrangement joins TRBV6-6 to TRBJ2-7; no clear D. CDR1 is MNHNY and CDR2 is SVGAGI in the germline V gene (reference sequence). CDR3 length equals 13 residues. Between the trimmed V and J ends, which lost 10 bases and 4 bases, there was a span of 17 bases. CDR3 nucleotides: TGTGCCATCCTGAGGAAACCTCCATACGAGCAGTACTTC. Protein: CAILRKPPYEQYF.

The chain uses TRBV20-1 and TRBJ1-1; no definite D call. Germline lookup yields CDR1 DFQATT and CDR2 SNEGSKA (reference sequence). Trimming took 1 base from V and 11 from J, leaving 11 bases between them. This CDR3 is 11 amino acids long. The CDR3 here is CSARVGLSAFF. The CDR3 nucleotides read TGCAGTGCTAGAGTGGGGTTGAGCGCTTTCTTT.

This rearrangement joins TRBV5-3 to TRBJ2-5; possibly TRBD2 for D (5 bases). TRBV5-3 is classed as an ORF, of uncertain function. The germline V and J ends were trimmed by 0 bases and 4 bases, with 13 bases remaining between them. The CDR3 contains 15 residues. The CDR3 coding sequence is TGTGCCAGAAGCTTGGTCCCTACTAGAAGAGAGACCCAGTACTTC. This gives the protein CARSLVPTRRETQYF.

This chain links TRBV27 with TRBJ2-1; the match to TRBD2 covers 10 bases. Germline loops: CDR1 MNHEY, CDR2 SMNVEV (reference sequence). This CDR3 is built from 20 residues. With V trimmed by 3 bases and J by 7 bases, 21 bases remained unmatched. The CDR3 spells CASSFRGGRGFETSGNEQFF. The CDR3 DNA reads as TGTGCCAGCAGTTTTAGAGGAGGCAGGGGCTTTGAGACTAGCGGGAATGAGCAGTTCTTC.